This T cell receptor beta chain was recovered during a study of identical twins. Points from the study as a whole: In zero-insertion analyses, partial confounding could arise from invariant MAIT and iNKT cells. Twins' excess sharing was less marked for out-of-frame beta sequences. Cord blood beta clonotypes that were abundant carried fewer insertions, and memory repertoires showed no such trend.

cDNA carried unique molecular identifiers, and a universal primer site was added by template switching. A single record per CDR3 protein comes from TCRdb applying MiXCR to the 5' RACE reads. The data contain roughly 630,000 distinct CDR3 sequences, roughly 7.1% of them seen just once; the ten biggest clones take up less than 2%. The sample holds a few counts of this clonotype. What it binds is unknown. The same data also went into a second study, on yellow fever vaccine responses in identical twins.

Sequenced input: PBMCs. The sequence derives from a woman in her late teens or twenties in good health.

CDR3 sequence (DNA): TGTGCCAGCAGCCCGGGTAACGCTAATGAAAAACTGTTTTTT. The encoded protein is CASSPGNANEKLFF. The rearrangement links TRBV7-9 to TRBJ1-4; D call uncertain. From germline, CDR1 is SEHNR and CDR2 FQNEAQ (reference sequence). Trimming cost V 5 bases and J 3 bases, with 10 bases left between them. CDR3 length: 14 residues.